This T cell receptor beta chain was identified during a study of blood T cells in healthy people across ages. A sample-barcoded 5' primer and a J-beta primer mix were used in a second PCR of roughly 7 to 11 cycles. TCRdb reprocessed the 5' RACE reads via MiXCR and lists one record per CDR3 protein. The data hold roughly 700,000 distinct CDR3 sequences, with 49% observed a single time. The sample holds a few counts of this clonotype. CDR3 length: 15 amino acids. Germline V gene data show CDR1 as SEHNR and CDR2 as FQNEAQ (reference sequence). Trimming removed 1 base at V and 7 bases at J, with 14 bases between.

The chain combines TRBV7-9 with TRBJ2-1, with D perhaps TRBD2 (5 bases). The source of this sequence is an older woman in good health. The sequenced sample was blood. CDR3 sequence (DNA): TGTGCCAGCAGCTTAGAGGCGGGTCCGACGAATGAGCAGTTCTTC. Amino acid sequence: CASSLEAGPTNEQFF.